These 32 T cell receptor beta chains originate from one sample sequenced in a study of blood T cells in healthy people across ages. The authors ran a second PCR of about 7 to 12 cycles using a sample-barcoded 5' primer and a J-beta primer mix. From the 5' RACE reads, TCRdb called clonotypes with MiXCR, one entry per CDR3 protein. The table has hundreds of thousands of distinct CDR3 sequences, 35% to 50% seen once. Sequenced sample: blood. These receptors all stem from a man aged 80 or over in good health.

This sequence joins TRBV5-1 and TRBJ2-1, with D unresolved. V was trimmed by 0 bases and J by 8 bases, leaving 18 bases between them. CDR3 length equals 16 residues. Germline V CDR1 and CDR2: SGHRS, YFSETQ. CDR3 nucleotides: TGCGCCAGCAGCTTGGGGGTGACTGGATCCGGATATGAGCAGTTCTTC. Translated, it gives CASSLGVTGSGYEQFF.

This clonotype has a handful of counts. The rearrangement uses TRBV7-8 and TRBJ2-7, with 7 bases identical to TRBD1. Germline V gene data show CDR1 as SGHVS and CDR2 as FQNEAQ. The CDR3 is 16 residues long. V lost 1 base and J lost 5; bases outside the gene matches: 11. The CDR3 region is CASSLDMTGSNHEQYF. Here the CDR3 DNA reads TGTGCCAGCAGCTTAGATATGACAGGGAGTAACCACGAGCAGTACTTC. The whole variable domain, remainder taken from reference TRBV7-8 and TRBJ2-7, is GAGVSQSPRYKVAKRGQDVALRCDPISGHVSLFWYQQALGQGPEFLTYFQNEAQLDKSGLPSDRFFAERPEGSVSTLKIQRTQQEDSAVYLCASSLDMTGSNHEQYFGPGTRLTVT.

The chain uses TRBV28 and TRBJ2-7; D not resolved. V dropped 6 bases and J dropped 7 bases, with 22 bases sitting between them. This CDR3 has 15 amino acids. CDR1 and CDR2 from the germline V gene are MDHEN and SYDVKM. CDR3: CASSLDPRYYNEQYF. The CDR3 nucleotides are TGTGCCAGCAGCCTGGACCCCCGGTACTACAATGAGCAGTACTTC.

This chain uses TRBV12-5 with TRBJ2-3, with D perhaps matching TRBD2 (5 bases). CDR1 LGHNT and CDR2 FRNRAP come from the germline V gene. The germline V and J ends were trimmed by 1 base and 2 bases, with 10 bases remaining between them. The CDR3 is made up of 15 amino acids. The CDR3: CASGLEKRPTDTQYF. CDR3 nucleotide sequence: TGTGCTAGTGGTTTGGAAAAGCGGCCCACAGATACGCAGTATTTT.

A few counts support this clonotype. The chain recombines TRBV20-1 with TRBJ1-6; unclear D gene. CDR3 length equals 15 residues. Trimming pared 0 bases from V and 11 bases from J, leaving 17 bases between. Germline V CDR1 and CDR2: DFQATT, SNEGSKA (reference sequence). The CDR3 DNA is TGCAGTGCTAGAGATCAAAAGGGTGGCGGGACACCCCTCCACTTT. Its protein is CSARDQKGGGTPLHF.

The gene calls are TRBV20-1 and TRBJ1-5; TRBD1 is a possible D gene (5 bases). V shed 1 base and J shed 4 bases, with 17 bases lying between them. CDR3 size: 16 residues. CDR1 and CDR2 (germline): DFQATT, SNEGSKA (reference sequence). CDR3 coding DNA: TGCAGTGCTAGAGGGTTTGGGGCGGGGACGAATCAGCCCCAGCATTTT. Residues: CSARGFGAGTNQPQHF.

The genes are TRBV18 and TRBJ1-2, with TRBD1 identical over 7 bases. The V gene end was trimmed by 6 bases and the J gene end by 10 bases; junction bases not matched to a gene: 11. The CDR3 loop spans 13 amino acids. CDR1 is KGHSH, CDR2 LQKENI, per germline. The DNA of the CDR3 is TGTGCCAGCTCGGGGGACAGTATTGAGGTCTACACCTTC. This translates into CASSGDSIEVYTF.

The J gene is TRBJ1-6, the V gene TRBV28; 9 bases fit TRBD1. Germline V gene sequence: CDR1 MDHEN, CDR2 SYDVKM. The CDR3 is 17 residues long. V shed 2 bases and J 4 bases; nucleotides not matched to a gene: 6. The chain's CDR3 is CASSLPLQGAYNSPLHF. The CDR3 DNA follows: TGTGCCAGCAGTTTACCGCTACAGGGGGCGTATAATTCACCCCTCCACTTT.

A few counts support this clonotype. The rearrangement joins TRBV7-2 to TRBJ2-7, with 7 bases aligning to TRBD1. The CDR3 length is 15 residues. V was clipped by 5 bases and J by 2 bases; unmatched bases: 9. Germline assignment: CDR1 SGHTA and CDR2 FQGNSA. The CDR3 DNA sequence: TGTGCCAGCAGCCCACAAACAGGGGTCGCCTACGAGCAGTACTTC. Amino acid sequence: CASSPQTGVAYEQYF.

This clonotype was found a few times. The chain couples TRBV21-1 to TRBJ2-1; the table's D call of TRBD2 was not tested on the DNA. TRBV21-1 is shown as a pseudogene. The CDR3 covers 15 residues. The CDR3 DNA follows: TGTGCCAGCAACCCTCCAGAGAGCTCCTACAATGAGCAGTTCTTC. Its protein is CASNPPESSYNEQFF.

The chain uses TRBV7-9 and TRBJ2-2; D might be TRBD2 (5 bases). This CDR3 is built from 16 residues. Per the germline V gene, CDR1 is SEHNR and CDR2 is FQNEAQ (reference sequence). V shed 5 bases and J shed 2 bases, with 15 bases lying between them. The CDR3 nucleotides read TGTGCCAGCAGCCAGGCCTGGGGAGCCAACACCGGGGAGCTGTTTTTT. Its protein product is CASSQAWGANTGELFF.

The V call is TRBV5-1, the J call TRBJ2-7, with 7 bases identical to TRBD1. The length of the CDR3 is 14 residues. Germline V gene sequence: CDR1 SGHRS, CDR2 YFSETQ. With 1 base clipped from V and 6 bases from J, the junction kept 7 bases outside the gene matches. In DNA, the CDR3 is TGCGCCAGCAGCTTGCTGACAGGGTCCGGCGAGCAGTACTTC. Amino acid sequence: CASSLLTGSGEQYF.

J is TRBJ2-5 and V is TRBV20-1; a weak D match, TRBD1 (6 bases). With 3 bases removed from V and 4 bases from J, the gap between germline ends came to 9 bases. The germline gives CDR1 DFQATT, CDR2 SNEGSKA (reference sequence). CDR3 length: 12 amino acids. The CDR3 DNA sequence: TGCAGTGCTAGGTACAGGGCAGAGACCCAGTACTTC. As protein: CSARYRAETQYF.

The chain is built from TRBV28 and TRBJ2-2, with a possible D match to TRBD2 (6 bases). The CDR3 covers 15 residues. Germline V gene lookup returns CDR1 MDHEN and CDR2 SYDVKM. Trimming cost V 6 bases and J 2 bases, with 13 bases left between them. The CDR3 reads CASREGPINTGELFF. The CDR3 nucleotides are TGTGCCAGCAGGGAGGGCCCAATAAACACCGGGGAGCTGTTTTTT.

This clonotype turned up a few times. This chain joins TRBV7-2 and TRBJ2-7, with D unclear. Per germline, CDR1 SGHTA and CDR2 FQGNSA. The CDR3 sequence is 11 residues long. V was shortened by 1 base and J by 7 bases, with 5 bases between the two germline ends. CDR3 DNA: TGTGCCAGCAGCTTAGAAACAGAGCAGTACTTC. Its protein product is CASSLETEQYF. Looking up the rest from reference TRBV7-2 and TRBJ2-7 gives the full variable domain: GAGVSQSPSNKVTEKGKDVELRCDPISGHTALYWYRQSLGQGLEFLIYFQGNSAPDKSGLPSDRFSAERTGGSVSTLTIQRTQQEDSAVYLCASSLETEQYFGPGTRLTVT.

The rearrangement joins TRBV28 to TRBJ2-1; tentative D call: TRBD2 (5 bases). In germline, CDR1 is MDHEN, CDR2 SYDVKM. The CDR3 covers 13 residues. V was clipped by 3 bases and J by 9 bases, with 12 bases between them. The CDR3 loop reads CASSFLREGEQFF. As DNA, the CDR3 is TGTGCCAGCAGTTTTTTACGGGAAGGTGAGCAGTTCTTC.

The J gene is TRBJ2-3, the V gene TRBV20-1; 10 nucleotides agree with TRBD2. V shed 0 bases, J shed 4 bases, and the junction held 7 bases outside the gene matches. The germline V gene has CDR1 DFQATT and CDR2 SNEGSKA (reference sequence). The CDR3 extends over 16 amino acids. The CDR3 DNA reads as TGCAGTGCTAGAGATAGGCTAGCGGGAGTTGCAGATACGCAGTATTTT. Its protein is CSARDRLAGVADTQYF.

The J gene is TRBJ2-4, the V gene TRBV7-2; D tentatively reads TRBD1 or TRBD2 (5 bases each). CDR3 length: 17 amino acids. CDR1 is SGHTA and CDR2 is FQGNSA in the germline V gene. V was trimmed by 4 bases and J by 0 bases, leaving 16 bases between them. The CDR3 DNA follows: TGTGCCAGCAGCTCCTCCGGGACCAGCGTAGCCAAAAACATTCAGTACTTC. Protein sequence: CASSSSGTSVAKNIQYF.

This clonotype was seen only a few times. The V call is TRBV7-9, the J call TRBJ1-1; 7 bases match TRBD1. CDR1 and CDR2 (germline): SEHNR, FQNEAQ (reference sequence). The V segment lost 5 bases and the J segment 1 base; nucleotides outside the gene matches: 4. This CDR3 has 14 residues. The CDR3 region is CASSRTGQNTEAFF. For the CDR3, the DNA is TGTGCCAGCAGCCGGACAGGCCAGAACACTGAAGCTTTCTTT. Full variable domain (remainder filled in from reference TRBV7-9 and TRBJ1-1): DTGVSQNPRHKITKRGQNVTFRCDPISEHNRLYWYRQTLGQGPEFLTYFQNEAQLEKSRLLSDRFSAERPKGSFSTLEIQRTEQGDSAMYLCASSRTGQNTEAFFGQGTRLTVV.

This clonotype was seen more than once but under ten times. This chain connects TRBV25-1 to TRBJ2-5, with 13 nucleotides matching TRBD2. The J segment lost 2 bases and the V segment lost 2 bases, leaving 8 bases of the junction unmatched. The CDR3 covers 18 residues. CDR1 is MGHDK, CDR2 SYGVNS, per germline. CDR3 amino acids: CASSEAIGGLAGQETQYF. The CDR3 bases are TGTGCCAGCAGTGAAGCCATAGGGGGACTAGCGGGGCAAGAGACCCAGTACTTC.

The chain joins TRBV27 to TRBJ1-2; 10 bases fit TRBD1. The junction had 10 bases not matched to a gene; V was cut back by 6 bases and J by 6 bases. The germline CDR1 and CDR2 sequences are MNHEY and SMNVEV (reference sequence). CDR3 size: 15 residues. CDR3 residues: CASSPDGTGVHGYTF. CDR3 coding DNA: TGTGCCAGCAGCCCAGACGGGACAGGGGTGCATGGCTACACCTTC.

As regards this clonotype: Possible read error: a much larger clone is one base away. The rearrangement links TRBV29-1 to TRBJ2-5, with 9 bases aligning to TRBD2. CDR1 is SQVTM, CDR2 ANQGSEA, per germline. The CDR3 runs to 19 residues. The CDR3 protein is CSVRGLANFEGLGKEAQYF. The CDR3 coding sequence is TGCAGCGTTAGGGGACTAGCAAATTTTGAAGGTTTGGGCAAAGAGGCCCAGTACTTC.

In its sample, this clonotype was seen a few times. This chain joins TRBV25-1 and TRBJ1-5, with TRBD1 as a possible D gene (5 bases). The V gene lost 6 bases and the J gene lost 2 bases, with 5 bases spanning the gap. The CDR3 has 12 amino acids. Germline CDR1 MGHDK, CDR2 SYGVNS. For the CDR3, the DNA is TGTGCCAGCAGACAGGGCAATCAGCCCCAGCATTTT. Amino acid sequence: CASRQGNQPQHF.

This clonotype was observed at least ten times. The chain is built from TRBV29-1 and TRBJ2-5; 8 bases are a match to TRBD2. Germline assignment: CDR1 SQVTM and CDR2 ANQGSEA. The CDR3 runs to 12 residues. The J segment lost 11 bases and the V segment lost 8 bases, leaving 13 bases of the junction unmatched. DNA of the CDR3: TGCAGCATTACTAGCGGCCACAATGAGCAGTACTTC. Residues: CSITSGHNEQYF.

Note on this clonotype: The junction departs from germline at one end; a sequencing error may be responsible. The chain carries TRBV9 and TRBJ1-2, with 8 positions matching TRBD1. Germline V lookup: CDR1 SGDLS, CDR2 YYNGEE. The CDR3 contains 15 residues. CDR3 nucleotide sequence: TGTGCCAGCAGCACCGGACAGGGACGATTCGGTGGCTGCACCTTC. This gives the protein CASSTGQGRFGGCTF.

This rearrangement joins TRBV2 to TRBJ2-1, with 10 bases fitting TRBD1. This CDR3 is 15 amino acids long. Germline CDR1 reads SNHLY; CDR2 reads FYNNEI. With V trimmed by 6 bases and J by 13 bases, 15 bases remained unmatched. The CDR3 DNA reads as TGTGCCAGCAGCAGCCGGGACAGGGGAGGAGAGACCCAGTTCTTC. Translated: CASSSRDRGGETQFF.

This chain joins TRBV25-1 and TRBJ2-7; TRBD1 aligns across 8 bases. This CDR3 has 14 residues. V shed 6 bases, J shed 6 bases, and the junction held 10 bases outside the gene matches. The germline CDR1 and CDR2 sequences are MGHDK and SYGVNS. In DNA form, the CDR3 reads TGTGCCAGCAGAGGACAGGGCAGACTTGTCGAGCAGTACTTC. As protein: CASRGQGRLVEQYF.

The V and J genes are TRBV7-2 and TRBJ2-5, with 12 nucleotides matching TRBD2. The J call may be mistaken, given a closer DNA end match to TRBJ2-7. The CDR3 contains 15 residues. Germline V gene lookup returns CDR1 SGHTA and CDR2 FQGNSA. The CDR3 loop is CASSAGLAGSDEQYF. CDR3 sequence (DNA): TGTGCCAGCAGCGCCGGACTAGCGGGGTCCGACGAGCAGTACTTC.

This sequence joins TRBV11-2 and TRBJ2-3; tentative D call: TRBD1 (8 bases). Germline V gene sequence: CDR1 SGHAT, CDR2 FQNNGV. V was cut by 4 bases and J by 0 bases, with 11 bases left in between. This CDR3 has 15 amino acids. The CDR3 region is CASSSQGGSTDTQYF. For the CDR3, the DNA is TGTGCCAGCAGCTCACAGGGGGGGAGCACAGATACGCAGTATTTT.

The gene calls are TRBV6-5 and TRBJ2-7, with TRBD2 matching 11 bases. With 4 bases clipped from V and 0 bases from J, the junction kept 5 bases outside the gene matches. Per the germline V gene, CDR1 is MNHEY and CDR2 is SVGAGI. The CDR3 has 16 residues. The DNA of the CDR3 is TGTGCCAGCAGTTCCAGACTAGCGGGGCTCTCCTACGAGCAGTACTTC. Translated, it gives CASSSRLAGLSYEQYF.

There are many counts of this clonotype. The chain combines TRBV6-2 or TRBV6-3 with TRBJ2-7, with D hard to call. From germline, CDR1 is MNHEY and CDR2 SVGEGT. The CDR3 sequence is 13 residues long. V was clipped by 7 bases and J by 4 bases, with 14 bases between them. The CDR3 region has the DNA TGTGCCAGCACAAAATCGTCTGGTTACGAGCAGTACTTC. Encoded protein: CASTKSSGYEQYF.

This clonotype was counted between two and nine times. This rearrangement joins TRBV20-1 to TRBJ2-7, with no clear D. Germline lookup yields CDR1 DFQATT and CDR2 SNEGSKA (reference sequence). CDR3 length: 11 residues. V lost 3 bases and J 9 bases, leaving 12 bases between the germline ends. In nucleotides, the CDR3 is TGCAGTGCTAGTATTGCGCTAGGGCAGTACTTC. Residues: CSASIALGQYF.